This T cell receptor (beta chain) is from a study of blood T cell repertoires in COVID-19. Repertoires were generated with immunoSEQ multiplex PCR, while TCRdb's copy carries only in-frame clones and drops some. In the table there are approximately 500,000 clones, roughly nine tenths of which are singletons. The CDR3 consists of 13 residues. Trimming pared 6 bases from V and 3 bases from J, leaving 12 bases between. Germline CDR1 is SNHLY and CDR2 is FYNNEI. The sample comprised peripheral blood. This sequence originates from a woman in her 50s with COVID-19, enrolled during active disease. J is TRBJ2-7 and V is TRBV2; possibly TRBD1 for D (6 bases). CDR3 residues: CASRLTGLYEQYF. The CDR3 region has the DNA TGTGCCAGCAGATTGACAGGTCTCTACGAGCAGTACTTC.